This TCR beta chain was identified during a study of PD-1 blockade in classical Hodgkin lymphoma. Study results and caveats: Exclusion covered patients beginning nivolumab under 1 year post-ASCT. Why repertoires differed is undefined; disease activity or prior therapy possibly contributed. Researchers reported that CD4+ TCR diversity, though not CD8+, rose significantly by C4D1.

The CDR3 sequence is 15 residues long. From germline, CDR1 is SGHRS and CDR2 YFSETQ. Trimming took off 0 bases at V and 4 bases at J, with 12 bases between the two ends. Assay used: immunoSEQ multiplex PCR; TCRdb lists only in-frame clones, some missing. The repertoire holds tens of thousands of clones, with more than 85% as singletons. Every one of the patients relapsed after autologous stem cell transplantation (brentuximab vedotin exposure was variable). Patients reached a best response of complete response, partial response or progressive disease. As concerns this clone: Its antigen is unidentified.

This TCR was sampled from a human donor with classical Hodgkin lymphoma. The gene calls are TRBV5-1 and TRBJ2-3; weak D call: TRBD1 (5 bases). The specimen comprised peripheral blood mononuclear cells (PBMCs), sampled at baseline. CDR3 in amino acids: CASSLVAGSADTQYF. CDR3 coding DNA: TGCGCCAGCAGCTTGGTGGCAGGGTCCGCAGATACGCAGTATTTT.